These T cell receptor beta chains were read from a single sample in a study of spatial heterogeneity in lung cancer. TCRdb redid the calling of the 5' RACE reads with MiXCR, one entry per CDR3 protein. This table holds roughly 40,000 distinct CDR3 sequences, 6.5% to 8.5% found once. The specimen comprised PBMCs, sampled at surgery. Source of these receptors: a female donor with early-stage non-small cell lung cancer. CDR3s include the opening cysteine and the closing phenylalanine or tryptophan. Fields, in order: CDR3 protein, CDR3 DNA, V gene, D gene, clone size, J gene, CDR3 length. The D gene is left open where the match is weak. Clone size is given for some rows only: seen once, a few or many times, or a class if the clone is expanded.

CDR3 protein: CASSHRGLANPYEQYF
CDR3 DNA: TGTGCCAGCAGCCACCGTGGACTAGCGAACCCCTACGAGCAGTACTTC
V gene: TRBV3-1
D gene: TRBD2
clone size: .
J gene: TRBJ2-7
CDR3 length: 16

CDR3 protein: CASSARQAVNTEAFF
CDR3 DNA: TGTGCCAGCAGTGCCCGACAGGCCGTGAACACTGAAGCTTTCTTT
V gene: TRBV6-6
D gene: .
clone size: .
J gene: TRBJ1-1
CDR3 length: 15

CDR3 protein: CASRMERINYGYTF
CDR3 DNA: TGCGCCAGCAGGATGGAGAGGATAAACTATGGCTACACCTTC
V gene: TRBV4-1
D gene: .
clone size: many
J gene: TRBJ1-2
CDR3 length: 14

CDR3 protein: CASSTFRPYEQYF
CDR3 DNA: TGTGCCAGCTCTACTTTTCGCCCCTACGAGCAGTACTTC
V gene: TRBV28
D gene: .
clone size: many
J gene: TRBJ2-7
CDR3 length: 13

CDR3 protein: CAWSFKGSYNEQFF
CDR3 DNA: TGTGCCTGGAGTTTTAAGGGCTCCTACAATGAGCAGTTCTTC
V gene: TRBV30
D gene: .
clone size: many
J gene: TRBJ2-1
CDR3 length: 14

CDR3 protein: CSARGPSGGLYNEQFF
CDR3 DNA: TGCAGTGCTAGGGGACCCTCGGGGGGCCTCTACAATGAGCAGTTCTTC
V gene: TRBV20-1
D gene: .
clone size: few
J gene: TRBJ2-1
CDR3 length: 16

CDR3 protein: CASSYLRTGDLETQYF
CDR3 DNA: TGTGCCAGCAGTTACCTCCGGACAGGGGATCTGGAGACCCAGTACTTC
V gene: TRBV6-5
D gene: TRBD1
clone size: .
J gene: TRBJ2-5
CDR3 length: 16

CDR3 protein: CASYGAWGANVLTF
CDR3 DNA: TGTGCCAGCTACGGGGCGTGGGGGGCCAACGTCCTGACTTTC
V gene: TRBV6-6
D gene: .
clone size: many
J gene: TRBJ2-6
CDR3 length: 14

CDR3 protein: CASSLAGSTYNSPLHF
CDR3 DNA: TGTGCCAGCAGCTTGGCAGGGAGTACCTATAATTCACCCCTCCACTTT
V gene: TRBV7-2
D gene: .
clone size: many
J gene: TRBJ1-6
CDR3 length: 16

CDR3 protein: CSTRAQETQYF
CDR3 DNA: TGCAGCACCCGGGCCCAAGAGACCCAGTACTTC
V gene: TRBV29-1
D gene: .
clone size: many
J gene: TRBJ2-5
CDR3 length: 11

CDR3 protein: CASSSVVRTQYF
CDR3 DNA: TGTGCCAGCAGCTCCGTAGTGCGTACGCAGTATTTT
V gene: TRBV11-1
D gene: .
clone size: many
J gene: TRBJ2-3
CDR3 length: 12

CDR3 protein: CASSQANSRLSGNTIYF
CDR3 DNA: TGTGCCAGCAGCCAAGCCAACAGTCGACTCTCTGGAAACACCATATATTTT
V gene: TRBV3-1
D gene: .
clone size: .
J gene: TRBJ1-3
CDR3 length: 17

CDR3 protein: CASSERGLNQPQHF
CDR3 DNA: TGTGCCAGCAGTGAAAGGGGGCTCAATCAGCCCCAGCATTTT
V gene: TRBV6-1
D gene: TRBD1
clone size: .
J gene: TRBJ1-5
CDR3 length: 14

CDR3 protein: CASSLTETYEQYF
CDR3 DNA: TGCGCCAGCAGCTTAACAGAGACTTACGAGCAGTACTTC
V gene: TRBV5-1
D gene: .
clone size: many
J gene: TRBJ2-7
CDR3 length: 13

CDR3 protein: CASSLFDGAKRQPQHF
CDR3 DNA: TGTGCCAGCAGCTTGTTCGACGGAGCGAAGAGACAGCCCCAGCATTTT
V gene: TRBV7-9
D gene: .
clone size: many
J gene: TRBJ1-5
CDR3 length: 16

CDR3 protein: CASSYSRLRQGDEKLFF
CDR3 DNA: TGTGCCAGCAGTTACTCGAGGTTGAGACAGGGGGATGAAAAACTGTTTTTT
V gene: TRBV6-6
D gene: TRBD1
clone size: .
J gene: TRBJ1-4
CDR3 length: 17

CDR3 protein: CASHGTSTYEQYF
CDR3 DNA: TGTGCCAGCCACGGGACATCGACCTACGAGCAGTACTTC
V gene: TRBV6-5
D gene: .
clone size: few
J gene: TRBJ2-7
CDR3 length: 13